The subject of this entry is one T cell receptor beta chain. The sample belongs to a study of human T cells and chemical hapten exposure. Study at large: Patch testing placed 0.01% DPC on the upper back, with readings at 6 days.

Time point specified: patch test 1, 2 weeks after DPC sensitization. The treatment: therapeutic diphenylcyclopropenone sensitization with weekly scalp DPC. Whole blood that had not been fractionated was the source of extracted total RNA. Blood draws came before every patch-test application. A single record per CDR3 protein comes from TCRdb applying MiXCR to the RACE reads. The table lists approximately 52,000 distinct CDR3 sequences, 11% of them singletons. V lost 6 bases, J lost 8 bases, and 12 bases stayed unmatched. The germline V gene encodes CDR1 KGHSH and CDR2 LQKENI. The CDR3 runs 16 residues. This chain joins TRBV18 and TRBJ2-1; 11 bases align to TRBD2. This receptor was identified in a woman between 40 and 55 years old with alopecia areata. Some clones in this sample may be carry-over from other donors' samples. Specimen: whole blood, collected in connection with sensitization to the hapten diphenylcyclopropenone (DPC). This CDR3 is CASSHKLAGGQDEQFF. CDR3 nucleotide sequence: TGTGCCAGCTCCCACAAGCTAGCGGGGGGACAGGATGAGCAGTTCTTC.